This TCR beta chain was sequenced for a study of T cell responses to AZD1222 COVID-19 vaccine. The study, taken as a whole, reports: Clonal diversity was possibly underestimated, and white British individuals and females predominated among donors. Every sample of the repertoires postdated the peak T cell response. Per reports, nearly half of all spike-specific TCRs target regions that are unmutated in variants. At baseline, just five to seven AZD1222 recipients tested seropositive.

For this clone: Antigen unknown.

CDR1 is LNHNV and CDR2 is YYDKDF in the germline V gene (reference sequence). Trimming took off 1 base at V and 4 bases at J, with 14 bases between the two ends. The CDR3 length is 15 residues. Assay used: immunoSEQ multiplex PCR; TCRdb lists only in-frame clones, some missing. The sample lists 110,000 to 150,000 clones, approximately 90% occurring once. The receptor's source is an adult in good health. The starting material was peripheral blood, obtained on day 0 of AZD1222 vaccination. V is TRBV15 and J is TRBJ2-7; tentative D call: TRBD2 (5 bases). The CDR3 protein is CATSRAKDLPYEQYF. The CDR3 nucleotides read TGTGCCACCAGCAGAGCAAAGGACTTACCTTACGAGCAGTACTTC.